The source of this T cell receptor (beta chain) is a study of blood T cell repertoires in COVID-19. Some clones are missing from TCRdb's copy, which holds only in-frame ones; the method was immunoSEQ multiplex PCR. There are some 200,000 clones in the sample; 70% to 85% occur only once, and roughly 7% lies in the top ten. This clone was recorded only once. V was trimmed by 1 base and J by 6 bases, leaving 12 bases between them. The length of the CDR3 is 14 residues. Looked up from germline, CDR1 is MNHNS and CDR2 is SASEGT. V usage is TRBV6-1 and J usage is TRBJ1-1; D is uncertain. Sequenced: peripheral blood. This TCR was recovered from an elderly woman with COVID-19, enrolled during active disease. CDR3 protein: CASSEVGQRAEAFF. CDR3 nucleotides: TGTGCCAGCAGTGAAGTCGGTCAGAGGGCTGAAGCTTTCTTT.